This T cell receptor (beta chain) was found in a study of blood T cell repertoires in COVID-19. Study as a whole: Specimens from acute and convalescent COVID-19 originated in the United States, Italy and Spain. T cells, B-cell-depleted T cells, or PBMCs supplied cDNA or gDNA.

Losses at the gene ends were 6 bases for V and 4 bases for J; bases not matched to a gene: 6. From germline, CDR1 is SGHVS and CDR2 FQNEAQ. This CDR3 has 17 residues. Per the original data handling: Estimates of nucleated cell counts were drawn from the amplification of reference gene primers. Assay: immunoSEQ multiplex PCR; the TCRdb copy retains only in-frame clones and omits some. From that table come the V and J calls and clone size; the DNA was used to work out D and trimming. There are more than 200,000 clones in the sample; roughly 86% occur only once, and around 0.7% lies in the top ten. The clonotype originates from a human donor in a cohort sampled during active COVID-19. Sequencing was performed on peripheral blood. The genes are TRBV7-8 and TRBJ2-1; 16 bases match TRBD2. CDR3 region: CASRGLAGGPGYNEQFF. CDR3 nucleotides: TGTGCCAGCAGGGGACTAGCGGGAGGGCCTGGTTACAATGAGCAGTTCTTC.